Below, 15 T cell receptor beta chains from the same sample are listed, as sequenced in a study of blood T cell repertoires in COVID-19. Assay: immunoSEQ multiplex PCR; the TCRdb copy retains only in-frame clones and omits some. The sample comprises approximately 240,000 clones, roughly nine tenths of which are singletons, and roughly 3.2% rests with the top ten. The sample comprised PBMCs or T cells enriched from blood (not recorded which). The receptors originated from a woman in her forties or fifties in a cohort exposed to, infected with or recovered from COVID-19 (not recorded which).

The genes are TRBV9 and TRBJ1-3; 8 positions agree with TRBD1. The V gene end was trimmed by 0 bases and the J gene end by 2 bases; junction bases not matched to a gene: 4. Per the germline V gene, CDR1 is SGDLS and CDR2 is YYNGEE. The CDR3 spans 16 residues. CDR3 DNA sequence: TGTGCCAGCAGCGTAGGGCAGGGGGCGCCTGGAAACACCATATATTTT. As protein: CASSVGQGAPGNTIYF.

Written as DNA, the CDR3 is TGTGCCAGCAGTCAAAAGGGACAGGCCCCAACCTACGAGCAGTACTTC. Translated: CASSQKGQAPTYEQYF. V is TRBV7-3 and J is TRBJ2-7, with 8 bases lining up with TRBD1. Germline-derived CDR1 and CDR2 are SGHTA and FQGTGA. The CDR3 has 16 amino acids. V trimming: 6 bases; J trimming: 2 bases; junction bases outside the gene matches: 12.

This chain joins TRBV7-3 and TRBJ1-2; D is perhaps TRBD1 (5 bases). Trimming took off 5 bases at V and 8 bases at J, with 15 bases between the two ends. Germline V gives CDR1 SGHTA, CDR2 FQGTGA. This CDR3 is built from 13 residues. CDR3 in amino acids: CASSDSRGLGYTF. DNA for the CDR3: TGTGCCAGCAGCGACAGTAGGGGTTTGGGCTACACCTTC. Supplemented by reference TRBV7-3 and TRBJ1-2, the full variable domain reads GAGVSQTPSNKVTEKGKYVELRCDPISGHTALYWYRQSLGQGPEFLIYFQGTGAADDSGLPNDRFFAVRPEGSVSTLKIQRTERGDSAVYLCASSDSRGLGYTFGSGTRLTVV.

The V call is TRBV9, the J call TRBJ1-4, with 11 bases fitting TRBD1. V trimming: 3 bases; J trimming: 8 bases; junction bases outside the gene matches: 9. The CDR3 covers 16 residues. CDR1 and CDR2 from the germline V gene are SGDLS and YYNGEE. In nucleotides, the CDR3 is TGTGCCAGCAGCGCGGTACCGGGACAGGGGGACGAAAAACTGTTTTTT. It is translated as CASSAVPGQGDEKLFF.

The chain couples TRBV7-3 to TRBJ1-2; TRBD1 matches 7 bases. V gave up 4 bases and J gave up 8 bases; unmatched junction bases: 7. The germline V gene encodes CDR1 SGHTA and CDR2 FQGTGA. The CDR3 spans 13 residues. The CDR3: CASSYSDRSGYTF. The DNA for the CDR3 is TGTGCCAGCAGCTACTCGGACAGGTCGGGCTACACCTTC.

The V and J genes are TRBV9 and TRBJ2-1; TRBD2 aligns across 11 bases. J gave up 9 bases and V 2 bases, and 4 bases lay outside the gene matches. From germline, CDR1 is SGDLS and CDR2 YYNGEE. This CDR3 is 14 amino acids long. CDR3 amino acids: CASSVETSGVEQFF. CDR3 sequence (DNA): TGTGCCAGCAGCGTCGAGACTAGCGGGGTTGAGCAGTTCTTC.

In nucleotides, the CDR3 is TGTGCCAGTAGTATTAGGACAGGTAGCAATCAGCCCCAGCATTTT. Its protein product is CASSIRTGSNQPQHF. This rearrangement joins TRBV19 to TRBJ1-5; 7 positions match TRBD1. The germline CDR1 and CDR2 sequences are LNHDA and SQIVND (reference sequence). Trimming at V came to 3 bases and at J to 0 bases, leaving 2 bases not matched to a gene. The CDR3 has 15 residues.

Only one count was recorded for this clone. The CDR3 spells CASSIGQMNTGELFF. The CDR3 DNA reads as TGTGCCAGTAGTATTGGACAGATGAACACCGGGGAGCTGTTTTTT. The chain carries TRBV19 and TRBJ2-2, with D perhaps matching TRBD1 (6 bases). This CDR3 contains 15 residues. Germline CDR1 LNHDA, CDR2 SQIVND (reference sequence). V was pared by 3 bases and J by 1 base, with 9 bases between. Together with reference TRBV19 and TRBJ2-2, the CDR3 gives the full variable domain: DGGITQSPKYLFRKEGQNVTLSCEQNLNHDAMYWYRQDPGQGLRLIYYSQIVNDFQKGDIAEGYSVSREKKESFPLTVTSAQKNPTAFYLCASSIGQMNTGELFFGEGSRLTVL.

V is TRBV4-2 and J is TRBJ1-2; TRBD1 matches at 8 bases. Trimming took 4 bases from V and 0 from J; bases not matched to a gene: 7. The CDR3 contains 16 residues. Germline CDR1 LGHNA, CDR2 YNFKEQ. In DNA, the CDR3 is TGTGCCAGCAGCCCCTCAGGGACAGGATCTAACTATGGCTACACCTTC. Translating it yields CASSPSGTGSNYGYTF.

The chain recombines TRBV28 with TRBJ1-6, with TRBD1 matching 8 bases. The CDR3 length is 15 residues. Losses at the gene ends were 8 bases for V and 7 bases for J; bases not matched to a gene: 10. The germline V gene encodes CDR1 MDHEN and CDR2 SYDVKM. CDR3 DNA sequence: TGTGCCAGCTTTTTAGGGACAGGAATCAATTCACCCCTCCACTTT. Translating it yields CASFLGTGINSPLHF.

The rearrangement joins TRBV6-2 or TRBV6-3 to TRBJ2-7; TRBD2 agrees at 8 bases. There are 15 residues in the CDR3. The germline V gene has CDR1 MNHEY and CDR2 SVGEGT. V lost 0 bases, J lost 3 bases, and 4 bases stayed unmatched. CDR3 nucleotide sequence: TGTGCCAGCAGTTACTCGACCGGGGGGGGCTACGAGCAGTACTTC. Translation: CASSYSTGGGYEQYF.

The gene calls are TRBV12-3 or TRBV12-4 and TRBJ1-1; no clear D. Between the trimmed V and J ends, which lost 8 bases and 8 bases, there was a span of 12 bases. The CDR3 spans 11 residues. DNA for the CDR3: TGTGCCAGCGTAACCCTCGGGGAAGCTTTCTTT. Its translation: CASVTLGEAFF.

The gene calls are TRBV6-2 or TRBV6-3 and TRBJ2-5; 7 bases match TRBD1. V lost 3 bases and J lost 2; bases outside the gene matches: 3. The CDR3 sequence is 14 residues long. Per germline, CDR1 MNHEY and CDR2 SVGEGT. CDR3 in amino acids: CASSYGTAQETQYF. For the CDR3, the DNA is TGTGCCAGCAGTTATGGGACAGCTCAAGAGACCCAGTACTTC.

The chain links TRBV4-2 to TRBJ2-1; TRBD2 aligns across 11 bases. CDR1 and CDR2 from the germline V gene are LGHNA and YNFKEQ. The CDR3 totals 17 residues. The V gene end was trimmed by 1 base and the J gene end by 9 bases; junction bases not matched to a gene: 11. The CDR3 loop is CASSQAAALAGASEQFF. The CDR3 nucleotides read TGTGCCAGCAGCCAAGCTGCCGCACTAGCGGGGGCAAGTGAGCAGTTCTTC.

The rearrangement uses TRBV18 and TRBJ1-2, with TRBD1 as a possible D gene (5 bases). Looked up from germline, CDR1 is KGHSH and CDR2 is LQKENI. Trimming shortened V by 2 bases and J by 0 bases, and 13 bases separated the two germline ends. CDR3 length: 16 amino acids. This CDR3 is CASSPEYGGTNYGYTF. CDR3 bases: TGTGCCAGCTCACCAGAGTACGGGGGAACTAACTATGGCTACACCTTC.